This T cell receptor beta chain was recovered during a study of blood T cell repertoires in COVID-19. The wider study: Researchers got acute and convalescent COVID-19 samples from the United States, Italy and Spain. The analysed material was cDNA or gDNA that came from T cells, B-cell-depleted T cells, or PBMCs.

This CDR3 is 16 amino acids long. Germline V gene lookup returns CDR1 SEHNR and CDR2 FQNEAQ (reference sequence). Trimming removed 4 bases at V and 0 bases at J, with 14 bases between. In the original analysis: Scientists estimated how many nucleated cells there were by amplifying reference gene primers. The method was immunoSEQ multiplex PCR; TCRdb's version includes in-frame clones alone and lacks a portion of them. For V, J and clone size, that table is used; D and trimming come from the DNA. The sample lists about 120,000 clones; 76% were seen once. Sequencing input: peripheral blood. The gene calls are TRBV7-9 and TRBJ2-3; possibly TRBD2 for D (6 bases). The sequence derives from a woman of 80 years or more with acute or convalescent COVID-19. CDR3 sequence reads: CASSSEVGGSTDTQYF. DNA of the CDR3: TGTGCCAGCAGCTCCGAAGTCGGGGGAAGCACAGATACGCAGTATTTT.